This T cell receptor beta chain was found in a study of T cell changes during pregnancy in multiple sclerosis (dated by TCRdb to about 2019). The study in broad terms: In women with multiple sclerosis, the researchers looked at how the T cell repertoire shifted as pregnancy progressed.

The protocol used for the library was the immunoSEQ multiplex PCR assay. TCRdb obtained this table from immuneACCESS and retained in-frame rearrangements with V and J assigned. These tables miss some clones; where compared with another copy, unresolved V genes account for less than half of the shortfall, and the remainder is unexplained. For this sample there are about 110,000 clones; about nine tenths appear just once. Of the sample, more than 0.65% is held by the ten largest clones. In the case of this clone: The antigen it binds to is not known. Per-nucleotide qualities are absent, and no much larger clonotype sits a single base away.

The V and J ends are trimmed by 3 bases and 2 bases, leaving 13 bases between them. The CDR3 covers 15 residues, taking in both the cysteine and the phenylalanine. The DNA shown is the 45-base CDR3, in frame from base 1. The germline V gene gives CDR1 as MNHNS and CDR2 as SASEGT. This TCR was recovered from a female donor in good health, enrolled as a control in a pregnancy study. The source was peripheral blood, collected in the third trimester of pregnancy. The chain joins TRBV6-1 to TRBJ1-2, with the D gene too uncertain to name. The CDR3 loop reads CASSEASGRNYGYTF. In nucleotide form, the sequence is TGTGCCAGCAGTGAGGCGTCGGGAAGAAACTATGGCTACACCTTC.